A single sample gave rise to the 8 T cell receptor beta chains below, sequenced in a study of blood T cell repertoires in COVID-19. Assay: immunoSEQ multiplex PCR; the TCRdb copy retains only in-frame clones and omits some. The sample comprises over 200,000 clones, 70% to 90% of which are singletons, and 15% to 18% rests with the top ten. Input material: PBMCs or T cells enriched from blood (not recorded which). Every receptor here comes from a man aged 18-30 years who had recovered from COVID-19.

The V call is TRBV15, the J call TRBJ1-2; perhaps TRBD1 as D (6 bases). The germline gives CDR1 LNHNV, CDR2 YYDKDF (reference sequence). The V end lost 0 bases, the J end lost 2 bases, and 13 bases lay between the germline ends. The CDR3 loop spans 16 amino acids. CDR3 sequence: CATSRDIQGPNYGYTF. The DNA of the CDR3 is TGTGCCACCAGCAGAGATATCCAGGGGCCAAACTATGGCTACACCTTC.

Regarding this clone: Other nucleotide sequences from this sample produce the same CDR3. The chain recombines TRBV5-1 with TRBJ2-5, with D maybe TRBD2 (5 bases). The germline V gene has CDR1 SGHRS and CDR2 YFSETQ. This CDR3 contains 15 residues. V was shortened by 0 bases and J by 2 bases, with 11 bases between the two germline ends. DNA for the CDR3: TGCGCCAGCAGCTTGGGGAGGACGGGACAAGAGACCCAGTACTTC. This gives the protein CASSLGRTGQETQYF.

The chain recombines TRBV4-1 with TRBJ1-3; TRBD1 aligns across 7 bases. Germline assignment: CDR1 MGHRA and CDR2 YSYEKL. V gave up 0 bases and J gave up 0 bases; unmatched junction bases: 11. The CDR3 is made up of 19 amino acids. For the CDR3, the DNA is TGCGCCAGCAGCCAAGATGGGTGGGACAGACTAGGCTCTGGAAACACCATATATTTT. Protein sequence: CASSQDGWDRLGSGNTIYF.

The chain employs TRBV7-9 and TRBJ2-7, with 9 bases matching TRBD1. The CDR3 is 15 residues long. Trimming took 2 bases from V and 3 from J; bases not matched to a gene: 5. Germline V gene sequence: CDR1 SEHNR, CDR2 FQNEAQ (reference sequence). CDR3 region: CASSLFGGQGYEQYF. As DNA, the CDR3 is TGTGCCAGCAGCTTATTTGGGGGACAGGGCTACGAGCAGTACTTC.

The V call is TRBV25-1, the J call TRBJ1-2; maybe TRBD1 (5 bases). Germline V gene sequence: CDR1 MGHDK, CDR2 SYGVNS. Trimming pared 4 bases from V and 9 bases from J, leaving 15 bases between. The CDR3 contains 13 residues. CDR3 DNA: TGTGCCAGCAGTGGCTACAGGATCTTTTGCTACACCTTC. Translated, it gives CASSGYRIFCYTF.

The chain links TRBV10-3 to TRBJ1-5; 11 bases align to TRBD1. After removal of 5 bases from V and 0 bases from J, the junction contained 6 bases not matched to a gene. Germline loops: CDR1 ENHRY, CDR2 SYGVKD. The CDR3 runs 17 residues. The CDR3 spells CAISPGTGGISNQPQHF. CDR3 nucleotides: TGTGCCATCAGTCCCGGGACAGGGGGTATTAGCAATCAGCCCCAGCATTTT.

This clone was observed a handful of times. This sequence joins TRBV2 and TRBJ1-6; TRBD1 aligns across 7 bases. Germline V gene data show CDR1 as SNHLY and CDR2 as FYNNEI. This CDR3 spans 12 amino acids. V lost 4 bases to trimming and J lost 18 bases; unmatched junction nucleotides: 9. The CDR3 DNA reads as TGTGCCAGCAGTGCGGACAGGCTGTATCCCCACTTT. As protein: CASSADRLYPHF.

The chain couples TRBV7-2 to TRBJ1-1; TRBD1 aligns across 10 bases. CDR1 is SGHTA, CDR2 FQGNSA, per germline. V was clipped by 4 bases and J by 3 bases; unmatched bases: 11. This CDR3 has 17 residues. In DNA, the CDR3 is TGTGCCAGCAGCTGGTCCCGGGACAGGGGCAGGGACACTGAAGCTTTCTTT. Protein: CASSWSRDRGRDTEAFF. The full variable domain, with the rest looked up from reference TRBV7-2 and TRBJ1-1, is GAGVSQSPSNKVTEKGKDVELRCDPISGHTALYWYRQSLGQGLEFLIYFQGNSAPDKSGLPSDRFSAERTGGSVSTLTIQRTQQEDSAVYLCASSWSRDRGRDTEAFFGQGTRLTVV.